Shown below are 12 T cell receptor beta chains from a single sample sequenced in a study of shared clonotypes between healthy human individuals. CD45RO-negative CD8 cells positively selected for CCR7 made up the naive population, which excluded terminally differentiated effector memory CD45RA+ cells. TCRdb's table, derived via immunoSEQ multiplex PCR, lists solely in-frame clones and lacks some. The sample contains some 740,000 clones, nearly 95% of which appear only once. The sequencing input was naive CD8+ T cells sorted from blood. These receptors were collected from a man aged 25-45 years in good health.

This chain connects TRBV9 to TRBJ2-7, with 7 bases identical to TRBD1. Germline trimming cut 4 bases from V and 6 bases from J; bases unmatched to any gene: 10. CDR3 length equals 14 residues. CDR1 is SGDLS and CDR2 is YYNGEE in the germline V gene. CDR3: CASSPTGVPSEQYF. The CDR3 DNA reads as TGTGCCAGCAGCCCCACAGGGGTCCCTTCCGAGCAGTACTTC. The full variable domain, with the rest looked up from reference TRBV9 and TRBJ2-7, is DSGVTQTPKHLITATGQRVTLRCSPRSGDLSVYWYQQSLDQGLQFLIQYYNGEERAKGNILERFSAQQFPDLHSELNLSSLELGDSALYFCASSPTGVPSEQYFGPGTRLTVT.

The chain is built from TRBV7-8 and TRBJ2-1, with D possibly TRBD2 on 6 matching bases. This CDR3 is built from 16 residues. Germline lookup yields CDR1 SGHVS and CDR2 FQNEAQ. V lost 5 bases and J lost 5, with 19 bases in between. CDR3 region: CASSLSSGWAHNEQFF. The CDR3 DNA sequence: TGTGCCAGCAGCCTAAGCAGCGGGTGGGCTCACAATGAGCAGTTCTTC.

V is TRBV2 and J is TRBJ1-1; D unresolved. CDR3 size: 16 residues. Germline V gene lookup returns CDR1 SNHLY and CDR2 FYNNEI. Deletions cut 2 bases from V and 1 base from J, with 14 bases between. The CDR3 coding sequence is TGTGCCAGCAGTGAACCTTACACAGACCAGAACACTGAAGCTTTCTTT. Its translation: CASSEPYTDQNTEAFF.

V is TRBV7-9 and J is TRBJ2-5; no clear D gene. The germline gives CDR1 SEHNR, CDR2 FQNEAQ (reference sequence). Trimming shortened V by 2 bases and J by 1 base, and 8 bases separated the two germline ends. This CDR3 contains 14 residues. The CDR3 loop is CASSLSKSQETQYF. The CDR3 bases are TGTGCCAGCAGCTTATCTAAATCCCAAGAGACCCAGTACTTC.

The rearrangement uses TRBV13 and TRBJ1-1; D unresolved. There are 15 residues in the CDR3. V lost 2 bases to trimming and J lost 8 bases, with 18 bases between them. In germline, CDR1 is PRHDT, CDR2 FYEKMQ (reference sequence). As DNA, the CDR3 is TGTGCCAGCAGCTTAATAGACGATGGGGAGTCCGAAGCTTTCTTT. Protein sequence: CASSLIDDGESEAFF.

The chain uses TRBV13 and TRBJ2-3; D not resolved. The CDR3 covers 14 residues. The germline V gene has CDR1 PRHDT and CDR2 FYEKMQ (reference sequence). V lost 0 bases to trimming and J lost 2 bases, with 6 bases between them. In nucleotides, the CDR3 is TGTGCCAGCAGCTTAGGTGTGGCCACAGATACGCAGTATTTT. It encodes CASSLGVATDTQYF.

The genes are TRBV7-9 and TRBJ1-4; 8 bases map to TRBD1. V shed 1 base, J shed 8 bases, and the junction held 6 bases outside the gene matches. Germline V lookup: CDR1 SEHNR, CDR2 FQNEAQ (reference sequence). The CDR3 totals 15 residues. The CDR3 sequence: CASSLVGQGEEKLFF. DNA of the CDR3: TGTGCCAGCAGCTTAGTTGGACAGGGTGAGGAAAAACTGTTTTTT.

This clone was picked up a small number of times. The chain links TRBV28 to TRBJ1-5, with a weak D call TRBD1 (5 bases). The germline gives CDR1 MDHEN, CDR2 SYDVKM. This CDR3 has 12 amino acids. V was trimmed by 8 bases and J by 6 bases, leaving 11 bases between them. CDR3 sequence reads: CASRWDLQPQHF. In nucleotides, the CDR3 is TGTGCCAGCCGATGGGACCTTCAGCCCCAGCATTTT.

The rearrangement links TRBV7-6 to TRBJ2-1; D gene uncertain. This CDR3 region has 17 residues. The ends were cut back, 3 bases at V and 5 bases at J, with 20 bases in the middle. The germline V gene encodes CDR1 SGHVS and CDR2 FNYEAQ. The CDR3 here is CASSLVGSSSMDNEQFF. DNA of the CDR3: TGTGCCAGCAGCTTGGTAGGTTCTTCTAGTATGGACAATGAGCAGTTCTTC.

The chain has TRBV7-9 and TRBJ2-7; 12 bases are shared with TRBD2. The CDR3 is 14 amino acids. J gave up 4 bases and V 5 bases, and 3 bases lay outside the gene matches. CDR1 and CDR2 (germline): SEHNR, FQNEAQ (reference sequence). CDR3 protein: CASSPGLAGYEQYF. The CDR3 region has the DNA TGTGCCAGCAGCCCCGGACTAGCGGGATACGAGCAGTACTTC.

The chain carries TRBV2 and TRBJ2-1; TRBD2 is a possible D gene (6 bases). Germline assignment: CDR1 SNHLY and CDR2 FYNNEI. The CDR3 loop spans 17 amino acids. V shed 6 bases and J shed 6 bases, with 24 bases lying between them. CDR3 region: CASRTGLAGSLGNEQFF. The CDR3 DNA is TGTGCCAGCAGGACCGGTTTGGCGGGAAGTTTGGGCAATGAGCAGTTCTTC.

J is TRBJ1-1 and V is TRBV10-2; TRBD1 agrees at 8 bases. Germline trimming cut 11 bases from V and 7 bases from J; bases unmatched to any gene: 12. This CDR3 has 13 residues. Per the germline V gene, CDR1 is WSHSY and CDR2 is SAAADI. The chain's CDR3 is CAAGGSGGIEAFF. The CDR3 coding sequence is TGCGCCGCGGGGGGTTCAGGGGGCATTGAAGCTTTCTTT.